The 20 T cell receptor beta chains given below trace back to one sample, sequenced in a study of cytomegalovirus exposure and HLA in healthy donors. PCR involved 60 Vbeta and 13 Jbeta primers. TCRdb's table, derived via immunoSEQ multiplex PCR, lists solely in-frame clones and lacks some. The table shows 60,000 to 85,000 clones, with under 80% occurring only once. The sequenced sample was PBMCs. Receptors originate from a man in his 60s in good health and CMV-seropositive.

V gene TRBV28 combines with J gene TRBJ1-1; a weak D match, TRBD1 (5 bases). CDR3 length: 16 residues. Deletions cut 4 bases from V and 8 bases from J, with 23 bases between. Germline V gene lookup returns CDR1 MDHEN and CDR2 SYDVKM. CDR3 nucleotides: TGTGCCAGCAGTTCACCCCTGGTTGGACTCGGGGGAGAAGCTTTCTTT. Translation: CASSSPLVGLGGEAFF.

The genes are TRBV10-3 and TRBJ2-3; TRBD2 is a possible D gene (5 bases). Germline-derived CDR1 and CDR2 are ENHRY and SYGVKD. CDR3 size: 16 residues. Trimming shortened V by 3 bases and J by 1 base, and 14 bases separated the two germline ends. The CDR3 DNA reads as TGTGCCATCAGTGACGGGCTAGCCGGGGGCACAGATACGCAGTATTTT. It yields the protein CAISDGLAGGTDTQYF.

A note on this clone: Mismatch with germline at one junction end may stem from a read error. The DNA for the CDR3 is TGTGCCGGCAGTGGGACTAGCGGGAGTAGGTACGAGCAGTACTTC. It is translated as CAGSGTSGSRYEQYF. This chain uses TRBV28 with TRBJ2-7, with 14 bases lining up with TRBD2. This CDR3 has 15 amino acids. Germline CDR1 reads MDHEN; CDR2 reads SYDVKM.

The V gene is TRBV10-1, the J gene TRBJ2-1; 8 bases map to TRBD2. CDR3 length: 15 amino acids. Germline trimming cut 4 bases from V and 7 bases from J; bases unmatched to any gene: 9. The germline V gene has CDR1 WNHNN and CDR2 SYGVQD (reference sequence). The CDR3 DNA follows: TGCGCCAGCAGTGGGCGGGGGGCCCGGAGAAATGAGCAGTTCTTC. Protein sequence: CASSGRGARRNEQFF.

The rearrangement uses TRBV27 and TRBJ2-1; tentative D call: TRBD1 (6 bases). This CDR3 is built from 14 residues. The V gene's germline CDR1 is MNHEY and CDR2 SMNVEV (reference sequence). V lost 10 bases to trimming and J lost 1 base, with 14 bases between them. The CDR3 DNA sequence: TGTGCCACCTCCCCAGGGGCGTCCTACAATGAGCAGTTCTTC. Its protein is CATSPGASYNEQFF.

This clone occurred a few times. This chain uses TRBV6-5 with TRBJ1-1; D is undetermined. The CDR3 length is 14 residues. Trimming shortened V by 3 bases and J by 8 bases, and 16 bases separated the two germline ends. CDR1 MNHEY and CDR2 SVGAGI come from the germline V gene. In DNA, the CDR3 is TGTGCCAGCAGTTATTCCAGAGGTCGGGAAGAAGCTTTCTTT. Residues: CASSYSRGREEAFF.

This chain connects TRBV2 to TRBJ2-7, with a possible D match to TRBD1 (5 bases). Per the germline V gene, CDR1 is SNHLY and CDR2 is FYNNEI. Trimming stripped 8 bases from V and 5 bases from J, with 10 bases between. This CDR3 has 11 residues. The CDR3 loop reads CASYWGHEQYF. The CDR3 DNA is TGTGCCAGCTATTGGGGCCACGAGCAGTACTTC.

The J gene is TRBJ2-7, the V gene TRBV6-1, with D possibly TRBD2 on 7 matching bases. The V gene's germline CDR1 is MNHNS and CDR2 SASEGT. The V end lost 10 bases, the J end lost 3 bases, and 19 bases lay between the germline ends. The CDR3 totals 14 residues. The chain's CDR3 is CATFPAGASYEQYF. The CDR3 coding sequence is TGTGCCACTTTTCCCGCGGGGGCTAGCTACGAGCAGTACTTC.

This sequence joins TRBV10-1 and TRBJ2-3, with no clear D. There are 14 residues in the CDR3. Trimming removed 7 bases from V and 6 bases from J, with 17 bases in between. Germline assignment: CDR1 WNHNN and CDR2 SYGVQD (reference sequence). The CDR3: CASNRIDPYDTQYF. CDR3 in DNA: TGCGCCAGCAACCGAATCGATCCCTACGATACGCAGTATTTT.

This clone has more than one count but fewer than ten. The rearrangement uses TRBV9 and TRBJ2-2, with D tentatively TRBD1 (5 bases). This CDR3 is built from 14 residues. V gave up 4 bases and J gave up 4 bases, with 11 bases separating them. CDR1 is SGDLS and CDR2 is YYNGEE in the germline V gene. CDR3 nucleotide sequence: TGTGCCAGCAGCCATTCTGGGGCCACCGGGGAGCTGTTTTTT. It codes for CASSHSGATGELFF.

J is TRBJ1-2 and V is TRBV7-9; a weak D match, TRBD1 (5 bases). The V gene lost 5 bases and the J gene lost 4 bases, with 8 bases spanning the gap. The CDR3 runs to 12 residues. From germline, CDR1 is SEHNR and CDR2 FQNEAQ (reference sequence). In nucleotides, the CDR3 is TGTGCCAGCAGCGGAGGGGCCTATGGCTACACCTTC. This gives the protein CASSGGAYGYTF.

The chain links TRBV9 to TRBJ2-5; TRBD1 might be the D (5 bases). This CDR3 is 15 amino acids long. V was pared by 9 bases and J by 1 base, with 19 bases between. Per the germline V gene, CDR1 is SGDLS and CDR2 is YYNGEE. DNA for the CDR3: TGTGCCAACACCTCCTACGGACAAACCCAAGAGACCCAGTACTTC. Protein sequence: CANTSYGQTQETQYF.

This chain's CDR3 is CASRDSGRGYNEQFF. The CDR3 DNA reads TGTGCCAGCAGAGATAGCGGGAGAGGCTACAATGAGCAGTTCTTC. The chain carries TRBV5-4 and TRBJ2-1, with 9 bases that match TRBD2. The CDR3 runs to 15 residues. Germline CDR1 reads SGHNT; CDR2 reads YYREEE (reference sequence). J was trimmed by 3 bases and V by 5 bases; bases with no gene match: 6.

This chain uses TRBV27 with TRBJ1-1; the match to TRBD1 covers 8 bases. CDR1 is MNHEY, CDR2 SMNVEV, per germline (reference sequence). The V gene end was trimmed by 4 bases and the J gene end by 0 bases; junction bases not matched to a gene: 4. CDR3 length: 15 residues. CDR3: CASSYRGAVNTEAFF. In nucleotides, the CDR3 is TGTGCCAGCAGTTACAGGGGGGCCGTGAACACTGAAGCTTTCTTT.

This clone was seen a handful of times. V usage is TRBV6-6 and J usage is TRBJ2-7, with D hard to call. Germline CDR1 MNHNY, CDR2 SVGAGI (reference sequence). Trimming stripped 4 bases from V and 7 bases from J, with 11 bases between. The CDR3 is 12 residues long. The DNA of the CDR3 is TGTGCCAGCAGTTCCCCGCGAGAAGAGCAGTACTTC. Translating gives CASSSPREEQYF.

The J gene is TRBJ2-5, the V gene TRBV28, with D unresolved. The end of the DNA is better explained by TRBJ2-7, so the J call may be wrong. Germline loops: CDR1 MDHEN, CDR2 SYDVKM. CDR3 size: 14 residues. CDR3 bases: TGTGCCAGCAGTTTCAAGATCATAGTGGGCGAGCAGTACTTC. Amino acids: CASSFKIIVGEQYF.

The V call is TRBV5-6, the J call TRBJ2-7; D is unresolved. CDR1 is SGHDT, CDR2 YYEEEE, per germline. The CDR3 spans 14 residues. V gave up 2 bases and J gave up 4 bases, with 13 bases separating them. The CDR3 loop reads CASSFGDQAYEQYF. CDR3 in DNA: TGTGCCAGCAGCTTCGGCGACCAGGCTTACGAGCAGTACTTC.

The chain couples TRBV6-5 to TRBJ1-2; D is uncertain. V was trimmed by 0 bases and J by 3 bases, leaving 11 bases between them. There are 15 residues in the CDR3. Germline V gives CDR1 MNHEY, CDR2 SVGAGI. The CDR3 DNA reads TGTGCCAGCAGTTACTCGATCAGGAACGACTATGGCTACACCTTC. It specifies CASSYSIRNDYGYTF.

V and J are TRBV6-5 and TRBJ1-2, with D unresolved. The V gene lost 3 bases and the J gene lost 0 bases, with 8 bases spanning the gap. CDR3 length: 14 residues. Germline V CDR1 and CDR2: MNHEY, SVGAGI. Here the CDR3 reads CASSYDTANYGYTF. The CDR3 coding sequence is TGTGCCAGCAGTTATGACACAGCTAACTATGGCTACACCTTC.

This clone came up a few times. This CDR3 reads CATLTGDSSYEQYF. CDR3 in DNA: TGTGCCACCTTAACAGGGGATAGCTCCTACGAGCAGTACTTC. The rearrangement links TRBV2 to TRBJ2-7; 7 bases are a match to TRBD1. V lost 10 bases, J lost 0 bases, and 9 bases stayed unmatched. The CDR3 extends over 14 amino acids. Germline V gene data show CDR1 as SNHLY and CDR2 as FYNNEI.